The 29 T cell receptor beta chains given below trace back to one sample, sequenced in a study of blood T cells in healthy people across ages. Through a sample-barcoded 5' primer and a J-beta primer mix, a second PCR was run for roughly 7 to 11 cycles. TCRdb passed the 5' RACE reads through MiXCR, listing each CDR3 protein once. The table includes approximately 1.5 million distinct CDR3 sequences, 40% to 45% detected once. Sequencing used blood. The receptors here all came from a woman aged 18-35 years in good health.

This chain links TRBV11-2 with TRBJ2-5; 10 bases map to TRBD2. The CDR3 totals 17 residues. J lost 5 bases, V lost 0 bases, and 9 bases had no gene match. Germline V gives CDR1 SGHAT, CDR2 FQNNGV. The DNA of the CDR3 is TGTGCCAGCAGCTTAGATCTCAGGGCTAGCGGGGGTGAGACCCAGTACTTC. Amino acids: CASSLDLRASGGETQYF.

This clonotype showed up many times. CDR3 DNA: TGTGCCAGCAGTTTTACGGGACGAAGCCTTGAGCAGTTCTTC. This gives the protein CASSFTGRSLEQFF. This sequence joins TRBV12-3 or TRBV12-4 and TRBJ2-1, with D perhaps being TRBD1 or TRBD2 (5 bases each). CDR3 length equals 14 residues. V was pared by 3 bases and J by 9 bases, with 15 bases between.

The V gene is TRBV10-3, the J gene TRBJ2-1, with D perhaps TRBD1 (5 bases). There are 16 residues in the CDR3. Germline V gene data show CDR1 as ENHRY and CDR2 as SYGVKD. Trimming took off 2 bases at V and 2 bases at J, with 13 bases between the two ends. The CDR3 region has the DNA TGTGCCATCAGTGAGCAATTCAGGGCAGCCTACAATGAGCAGTTCTTC. It encodes CAISEQFRAAYNEQFF.

V gene TRBV2 combines with J gene TRBJ2-1; TRBD1 aligns across 8 bases. J lost 15 bases, V lost 3 bases, and 10 bases had no gene match. Per germline, CDR1 SNHLY and CDR2 FYNNEI. The CDR3 contains 13 residues. The CDR3 DNA follows: TGTGCCAGCAGTGACCCTCCGGGACAGGTGACGTTCTTC. This encodes CASSDPPGQVTFF. Full variable domain (rest looked up from reference TRBV2 and TRBJ2-1): EPEVTQTPSHQVTQMGQEVILRCVPISNHLYFYWYRQILGQKVEFLVSFYNNEISEKSEIFDDQFSVERPDGSNFTLKIRSTKLEDSAMYFCASSDPPGQVTFFGPGTRLTVL.

This clonotype has a handful of counts. This sequence joins TRBV20-1 and TRBJ1-5; 10 bases are shared with TRBD1. There are 14 residues in the CDR3. Trimming removed 6 bases from V and 3 bases from J; junction bases left unmatched: 5. Germline assignment: CDR1 DFQATT and CDR2 SNEGSKA (reference sequence). CDR3 region: CSAWGQGFNQPQHF. As DNA, the CDR3 is TGCAGTGCCTGGGGACAGGGGTTCAATCAGCCCCAGCATTTT.

The genes are TRBV6-2 or TRBV6-3 and TRBJ1-2; D is unclear. The CDR3 length is 13 residues. Between the trimmed V and J ends, which lost 2 bases and 3 bases, there was a span of 7 bases. Per the germline V gene, CDR1 is MNHEY and CDR2 is SVGEGT. CDR3 DNA sequence: TGTGCCAGCAGTTACGAGTCTTACTATGGCTACACCTTC. Its translation: CASSYESYYGYTF.

This clonotype was seen only once. This chain links TRBV7-2 with TRBJ2-1; the D gene is possibly TRBD1 (5 bases). The CDR3 is 14 residues long. From germline, CDR1 is SGHTA and CDR2 FQGNSA. V was clipped by 5 bases and J by 5 bases, with 13 bases between them. The CDR3 coding sequence is TGTGCCAGCAGCCGTGACAGACGACACAATGAGCAGTTCTTC. It yields the protein CASSRDRRHNEQFF.

This clonotype was seen a few times. The CDR3 sequence: CASSPPPGEVDEQFF. CDR3 bases: TGTGCCAGCAGTCCTCCACCCGGGGAGGTCGATGAGCAGTTCTTC. This sequence joins TRBV12-3 or TRBV12-4 and TRBJ2-1; D is perhaps TRBD2 (6 bases). This CDR3 has 15 residues. V dropped 5 bases and J dropped 8 bases, with 19 bases sitting between them.

The CDR3 DNA reads as TGCGCCAGCAGCCAAGAGCCGGGGTCTGAAGCTTTCTTT. Translating gives CASSQEPGSEAFF. The chain joins TRBV4-3 to TRBJ1-1; D is undetermined. V was pared by 0 bases and J by 6 bases, with 8 bases between. The CDR3 consists of 13 residues. From germline, CDR1 is LGHNA and CDR2 YSLEER.

This clonotype has just a few counts. The chain recombines TRBV20-1 with TRBJ2-1; 8 positions match TRBD2. The trim removed 1 base at V and 0 bases at J, leaving 2 bases unmatched. This CDR3 spans 15 amino acids. Germline V lookup: CDR1 DFQATT, CDR2 SNEGSKA (reference sequence). In DNA, the CDR3 is TGCAGTGCTAGAGGGACTAGCCGCTCCTACAATGAGCAGTTCTTC. This sequence encodes CSARGTSRSYNEQFF.

The chain uses TRBV12-3 or TRBV12-4 and TRBJ1-1, with 7 bases matching TRBD1. The junction had 11 bases not matched to a gene; V was cut back by 0 bases and J by 4 bases. CDR3 length: 17 amino acids. This CDR3 reads CASSLALGQAEGTEAFF. Here the CDR3 DNA reads TGTGCCAGCAGTTTAGCCTTAGGACAGGCGGAGGGCACTGAAGCTTTCTTT.

This clonotype was found a few times. Since a much larger clone is just one base distant, this may be a read error. The chain couples TRBV12-3 or TRBV12-4 to TRBJ2-1, with D possibly TRBD2 on 5 matching bases. CDR3 length equals 16 residues. CDR3: CASRPQDPGMYNEKFF. As DNA, the CDR3 is TGTGCCAGCAGACCCCAAGACCCCGGGATGTACAATGAGAAGTTCTTC.

Only a few counts were recorded for this clonotype. The V and J genes are TRBV30 and TRBJ1-2; a possible D gene is TRBD1 (5 bases). V was trimmed by 2 bases and J by 2 bases, leaving 6 bases between them. The CDR3 runs to 12 residues. CDR1 and CDR2 from the germline V gene are GTSNPN and SVGIG (reference sequence). The DNA for the CDR3 is TGTGCCTGGAGTCGGGGGAACTATGGCTACACCTTC. It codes for CAWSRGNYGYTF.

The chain links TRBV6-5 to TRBJ2-5; either TRBD1 or TRBD2 may supply D (6 bases each). The CDR3 contains 14 residues. V dropped 5 bases and J dropped 4 bases, with 14 bases sitting between them. CDR1 MNHEY and CDR2 SVGAGI come from the germline V gene. The CDR3 loop reads CASSPGAERETQYF. CDR3 DNA sequence: TGTGCCAGCAGTCCGGGGGCAGAGCGAGAGACCCAGTACTTC.

This clonotype has just a few counts. The rearrangement links TRBV7-2 to TRBJ1-5, with D maybe TRBD1 (5 bases). From germline, CDR1 is SGHTA and CDR2 FQGNSA. V lost 5 bases and J lost 4, with 12 bases in between. This CDR3 has 14 amino acids. Here the CDR3 reads CASSPNNRNQPQHF. The CDR3 DNA reads TGTGCCAGCAGCCCGAACAACAGGAATCAGCCCCAGCATTTT.

The J gene is TRBJ1-1, the V gene TRBV28, with D tentatively TRBD1 (5 bases). This CDR3 region has 14 residues. Germline loops: CDR1 MDHEN, CDR2 SYDVKM. Trimming left V 6 bases short and J 0 bases short, with 11 bases between. The CDR3 DNA sequence: TGTGCCAGCAGAACGACAGAGATGAACACTGAAGCTTTCTTT. Protein product: CASRTTEMNTEAFF.

This clonotype is a singleton in its sample. This sequence joins TRBV28 and TRBJ1-2; D unclear. The germline V gene encodes CDR1 MDHEN and CDR2 SYDVKM. V shed 4 bases and J shed 2 bases, with 14 bases lying between them. This CDR3 spans 15 amino acids. As DNA, the CDR3 is TGTGCCAGCAGTTCCCCTACCTCGGGAAACTATGGCTACACCTTC. It translates to CASSSPTSGNYGYTF.

This clonotype was found a few times. V gene TRBV28 combines with J gene TRBJ2-5; 8 bases fit TRBD2. The CDR3 covers 15 residues. Unmatched junction bases numbered 6, after V lost 4 bases and J lost 2 bases. Looked up from germline, CDR1 is MDHEN and CDR2 is SYDVKM. CDR3 in amino acids: CASSSQRETQETQYF. In DNA, the CDR3 is TGTGCCAGCAGTTCCCAGCGGGAGACTCAAGAGACCCAGTACTTC.

In its sample, this clonotype was seen a few times. This chain connects TRBV6-1 to TRBJ1-6; 8 bases align to TRBD1. After removal of 7 bases from V and 6 bases from J, the junction contained 5 bases not matched to a gene. This CDR3 comprises 14 residues. Germline V gene data show CDR1 as MNHNS and CDR2 as SASEGT. The chain's CDR3 is CASIQGAVNSPLHF. CDR3 coding DNA: TGTGCCAGCATCCAGGGGGCGGTTAATTCACCCCTCCACTTT.

J is TRBJ2-1 and V is TRBV10-3; tentatively, D is TRBD1 (5 bases). The germline gives CDR1 ENHRY, CDR2 SYGVKD. Trimming took 6 bases from V and 2 from J, leaving 8 bases between them. The CDR3 is 13 amino acids. The CDR3 is CAIRGQAYNEQFF. Here the CDR3 DNA reads TGTGCCATCAGGGGGCAGGCCTACAATGAGCAGTTCTTC.

Concerning this clonotype itself: At one end the junction does not follow the germline gene, possibly because of a read error. The genes are TRBV20-1 and TRBJ2-7; D unresolved. CDR1 and CDR2 (germline): DFQATT, SNEGSKA (reference sequence). The CDR3 sequence is 14 residues long. The CDR3 sequence is CSARGSGVSYEQYF. The CDR3 nucleotides read TGCAGTGCTAGAGGCTCAGGAGTTTCCTACGAGCAGTACTTT.

The chain links TRBV30 to TRBJ2-3; D is perhaps TRBD1 or TRBD2 (6 bases each). Germline values: CDR1 GTSNPN, CDR2 SVGIG (reference sequence). The CDR3 runs to 17 residues. V lost 4 bases, J lost 4 bases, and 24 bases lay in between. CDR3 region: CAWNLVGGPTFADTQYF. The CDR3 coding sequence is TGTGCCTGGAACCTCGTGGGGGGCCCCACTTTCGCAGATACGCAGTATTTT. Full variable domain (outside the CDR3, taken from reference TRBV30 and TRBJ2-3): SQTIHQWPATLVQPVGSPLSLECTVEGTSNPNLYWYRQAAGRGLQLLFYSVGIGQISSEVPQNLSASRPQDRQFILSSKKLLLSDSGFYLCAWNLVGGPTFADTQYFGPGTRLTVL.

The rearrangement joins TRBV7-2 to TRBJ2-7; 9 positions match TRBD1. The CDR3 is made up of 15 amino acids. Trimming took 5 bases from V and 5 from J; bases not matched to a gene: 10. Looked up from germline, CDR1 is SGHTA and CDR2 is FQGNSA. For the CDR3, the DNA is TGTGCCAGCAGCCTCCAGACAGGGGGGTCCCACGAGCAGTACTTC. As protein: CASSLQTGGSHEQYF.

This clonotype was detected only a few times. The chain carries TRBV29-1 and TRBJ1-2, with D maybe TRBD1 (5 bases). V was trimmed by 6 bases and J by 4 bases, leaving 18 bases between them. Germline CDR1 and CDR2: SQVTM and ANQGSEA. There are 14 residues in the CDR3. Here the CDR3 reads CSVNGLSGSYGYTF. The CDR3 DNA is TGCAGCGTAAACGGGCTCTCAGGGAGCTATGGCTACACCTTC.

This clonotype came up a few times. The rearrangement uses TRBV5-1 and TRBJ1-2; D possibly corresponds to TRBD1 (6 bases). The CDR3 has 14 amino acids. Germline V lookup: CDR1 SGHRS, CDR2 YFSETQ. The germline V and J ends were trimmed by 3 bases and 4 bases, with 13 bases remaining between them. As DNA, the CDR3 is TGCGCCAGCAGCTCGAAGGGGGGTGGCTATGGCTACACCTTC. Protein sequence: CASSSKGGGYGYTF.

Regarding this clonotype: A read error may be the cause here, since a much bigger clone is one base away. The rearrangement joins TRBV5-1 to TRBJ2-5; TRBD2 aligns across 7 bases. The V gene's germline CDR1 is SGHRS and CDR2 YFSETQ. The J segment lost 11 bases and the V segment lost 5 bases, leaving 15 bases of the junction unmatched. This CDR3 has 14 amino acids. CDR3 region: CASRAGETYNEQYF. The DNA of the CDR3 is TGCGCCAGCAGGGCGGGAGAAACCTACAATGAGCAGTACTTC.

CDR3: CASSLYTGLLNNEQFF. The DNA of the CDR3 is TGTGCCAGCAGCTTATACACAGGGCTCTTAAACAATGAGCAGTTCTTC. This chain uses TRBV7-2 with TRBJ2-1; D possibly corresponds to TRBD1 (6 bases). The CDR3 extends over 16 amino acids. Trimming shortened V by 2 bases and J by 5 bases, and 16 bases separated the two germline ends. Germline V gives CDR1 SGHTA, CDR2 FQGNSA. The full variable domain, in which reference TRBV7-2 and TRBJ2-1 provide the parts outside the CDR3, is GAGVSQSPSNKVTEKGKDVELRCDPISGHTALYWYRQSLGQGLEFLIYFQGNSAPDKSGLPSDRFSAERTGGSVSTLTIQRTQQEDSAVYLCASSLYTGLLNNEQFFGPGTRLTVL.

This clonotype was recorded at least ten times. This chain uses TRBV9 with TRBJ1-2, with TRBD1 as a possible D gene (5 bases). Per the germline V gene, CDR1 is SGDLS and CDR2 is YYNGEE. V lost 5 bases and J lost 2, with 10 bases in between. This CDR3 is built from 13 residues. CDR3 region: CASSGGGNYGYTF. CDR3 DNA: TGTGCCAGCAGTGGCGGGGGGAACTATGGCTACACCTTC.

This clonotype was counted a few times. This chain connects TRBV5-6 to TRBJ2-1, with a weak D call TRBD2 (5 bases). Deletions cut 5 bases from V and 7 bases from J, with 10 bases between. This CDR3 has 12 residues. Per germline, CDR1 SGHDT and CDR2 YYEEEE. CDR3 sequence reads: CASRTTRNEQFF. The DNA of the CDR3 is TGTGCCAGCAGGACTACTAGAAATGAGCAGTTCTTC.